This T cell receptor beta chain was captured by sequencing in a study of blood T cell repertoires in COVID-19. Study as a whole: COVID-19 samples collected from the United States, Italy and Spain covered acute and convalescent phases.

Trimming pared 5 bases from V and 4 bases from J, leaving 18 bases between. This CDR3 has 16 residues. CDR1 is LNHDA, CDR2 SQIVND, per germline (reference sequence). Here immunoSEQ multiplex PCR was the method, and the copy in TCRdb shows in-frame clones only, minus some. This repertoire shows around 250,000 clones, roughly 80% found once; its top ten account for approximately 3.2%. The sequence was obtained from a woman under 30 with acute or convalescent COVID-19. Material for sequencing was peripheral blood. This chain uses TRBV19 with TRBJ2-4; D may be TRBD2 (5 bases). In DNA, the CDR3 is TGTGCCAGTAGTCTCGATAGCGCACTCAAAAAAAACATTCAGTACTTC. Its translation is CASSLDSALKKNIQYF.